The entry below gives a single T cell receptor (beta chain) sequence along with its context. The data derive from a study of blood T cell repertoires in COVID-19. This CDR3 has 14 residues. With 2 bases removed from V and 1 base from J, the gap between germline ends came to 6 bases. CDR1 is MNHEY and CDR2 is SVGAGI in the germline V gene. This table comes from immunoSEQ multiplex PCR, and its TCRdb copy is limited to in-frame clones, with some not included. The sample consists of under 85,000 clones, 88% of them appearing once. This chain connects TRBV6-5 to TRBJ2-1; maybe TRBD2 (6 bases). Sequenced input: peripheral blood. The sequence came from a man aged 65 to 79 with acute or convalescent COVID-19. The CDR3 nucleotides read TGTGCCAGCAGTTACGCGGGGTCCTACAATGAGCAGTTCTTC. It codes for CASSYAGSYNEQFF.